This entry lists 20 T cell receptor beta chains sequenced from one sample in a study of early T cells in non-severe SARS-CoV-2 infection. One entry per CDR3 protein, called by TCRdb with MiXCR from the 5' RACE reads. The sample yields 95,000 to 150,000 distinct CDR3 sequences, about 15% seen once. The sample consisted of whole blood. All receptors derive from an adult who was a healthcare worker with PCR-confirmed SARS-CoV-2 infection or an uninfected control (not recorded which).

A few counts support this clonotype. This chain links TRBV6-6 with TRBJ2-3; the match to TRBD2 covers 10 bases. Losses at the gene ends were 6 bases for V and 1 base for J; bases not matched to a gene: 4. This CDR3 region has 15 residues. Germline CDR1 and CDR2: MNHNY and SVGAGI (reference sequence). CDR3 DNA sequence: TGTGCCAGCAGGAAGAGCGGGGGGGGCACAGATACGCAGTATTTT. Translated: CASRKSGGGTDTQYF.

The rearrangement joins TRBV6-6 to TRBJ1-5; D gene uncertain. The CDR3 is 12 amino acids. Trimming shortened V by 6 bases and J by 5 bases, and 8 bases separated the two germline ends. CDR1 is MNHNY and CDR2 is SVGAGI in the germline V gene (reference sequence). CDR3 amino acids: CASREPDQPQHF. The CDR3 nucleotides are TGTGCCAGCAGGGAGCCGGATCAGCCCCAGCATTTT.

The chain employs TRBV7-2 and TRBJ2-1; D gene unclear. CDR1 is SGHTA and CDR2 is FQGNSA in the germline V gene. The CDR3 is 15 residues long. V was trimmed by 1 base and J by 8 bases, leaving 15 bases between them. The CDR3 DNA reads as TGTGCCAGCAGCTTAGATTATGCCCGTCGGGATGAGCAGTTCTTC. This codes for CASSLDYARRDEQFF.

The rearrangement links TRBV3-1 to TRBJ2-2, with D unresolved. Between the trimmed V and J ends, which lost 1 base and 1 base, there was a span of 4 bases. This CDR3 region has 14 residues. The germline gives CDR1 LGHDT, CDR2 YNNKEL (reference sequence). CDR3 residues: CASSQGGNTGELFF. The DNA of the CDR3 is TGTGCCAGCAGCCAAGGAGGGAACACCGGGGAGCTGTTTTTT.

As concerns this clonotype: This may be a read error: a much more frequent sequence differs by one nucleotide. For the CDR3, the DNA is TGTGCCAGCAGCCAAGCCCACGAGCAGTACTTC. The encoded protein is CASSQAHEQYF. The chain is built from TRBV3-1 and TRBJ2-7; no definite D call. The CDR3 has 11 residues. Trimming took 1 base from V and 5 from J, leaving 3 bases between them. Per germline, CDR1 LGHDT and CDR2 YNNKEL (reference sequence).

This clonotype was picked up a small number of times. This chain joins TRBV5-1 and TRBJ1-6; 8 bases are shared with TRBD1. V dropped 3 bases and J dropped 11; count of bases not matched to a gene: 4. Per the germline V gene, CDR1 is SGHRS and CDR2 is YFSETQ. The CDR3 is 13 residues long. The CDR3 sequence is CASSSGQGTPLHF. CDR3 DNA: TGCGCCAGCAGCTCTGGACAGGGAACACCCCTCCACTTT. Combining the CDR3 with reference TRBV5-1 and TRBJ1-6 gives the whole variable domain KAGVTQTPRYLIKTRGQQVTLSCSPISGHRSVSWYQQTPGQGLQFLFEYFSETQRNKGNFPGRFSGRQFSNSRSEMNVSTLELGDSALYLCASSSGQGTPLHFGNGTRLTVT.

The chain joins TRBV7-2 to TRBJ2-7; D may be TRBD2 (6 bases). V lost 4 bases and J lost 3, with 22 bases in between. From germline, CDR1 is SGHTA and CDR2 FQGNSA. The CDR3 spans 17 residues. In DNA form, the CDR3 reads TGTGCCAGCAGCTCTCCGGGGGAGGCTACCGCGGACTACGAGCAGTACTTC. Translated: CASSSPGEATADYEQYF.

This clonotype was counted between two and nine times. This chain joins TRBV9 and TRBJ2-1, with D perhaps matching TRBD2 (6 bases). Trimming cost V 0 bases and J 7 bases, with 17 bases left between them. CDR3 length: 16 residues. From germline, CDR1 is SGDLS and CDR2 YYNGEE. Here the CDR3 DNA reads TGTGCCAGCAGCGTAGGGCGGGGATACACCGTGAATGAGCAGTTCTTC. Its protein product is CASSVGRGYTVNEQFF. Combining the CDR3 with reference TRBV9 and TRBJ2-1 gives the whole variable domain DSGVTQTPKHLITATGQRVTLRCSPRSGDLSVYWYQQSLDQGLQFLIQYYNGEERAKGNILERFSAQQFPDLHSELNLSSLELGDSALYFCASSVGRGYTVNEQFFGPGTRLTVL.

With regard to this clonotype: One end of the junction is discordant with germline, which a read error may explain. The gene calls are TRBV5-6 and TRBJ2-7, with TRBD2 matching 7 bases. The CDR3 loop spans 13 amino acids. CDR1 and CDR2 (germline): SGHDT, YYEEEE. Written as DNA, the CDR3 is TGTGCCAGCAGCTTGATCGGGGACTACGGGCAGTACTTC. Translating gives CASSLIGDYGQYF.

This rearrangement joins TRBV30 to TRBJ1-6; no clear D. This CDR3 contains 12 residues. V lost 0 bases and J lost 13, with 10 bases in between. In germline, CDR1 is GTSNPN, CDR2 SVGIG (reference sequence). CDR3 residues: CAWSVSRDPLHF. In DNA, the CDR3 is TGTGCCTGGAGTGTTTCCAGAGATCCCCTCCACTTT.

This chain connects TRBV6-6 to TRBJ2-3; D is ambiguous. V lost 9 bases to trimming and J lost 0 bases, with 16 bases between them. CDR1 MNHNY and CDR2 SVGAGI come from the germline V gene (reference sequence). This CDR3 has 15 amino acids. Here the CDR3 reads CASRSDKLSTDTQYF. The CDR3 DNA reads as TGTGCCAGTAGATCCGACAAACTTAGCACAGATACGCAGTATTTT.

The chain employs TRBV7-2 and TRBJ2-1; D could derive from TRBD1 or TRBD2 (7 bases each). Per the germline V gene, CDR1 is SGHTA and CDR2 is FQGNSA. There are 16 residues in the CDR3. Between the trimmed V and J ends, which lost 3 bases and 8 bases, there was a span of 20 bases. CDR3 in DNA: TGTGCCAGCAGCTTGGTAGCCTCCAGGGGGGGAGATGAGCAGTTCTTC. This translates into CASSLVASRGGDEQFF. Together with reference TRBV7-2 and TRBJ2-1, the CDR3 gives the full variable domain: GAGVSQSPSNKVTEKGKDVELRCDPISGHTALYWYRQSLGQGLEFLIYFQGNSAPDKSGLPSDRFSAERTGGSVSTLTIQRTQQEDSAVYLCASSLVASRGGDEQFFGPGTRLTVL.

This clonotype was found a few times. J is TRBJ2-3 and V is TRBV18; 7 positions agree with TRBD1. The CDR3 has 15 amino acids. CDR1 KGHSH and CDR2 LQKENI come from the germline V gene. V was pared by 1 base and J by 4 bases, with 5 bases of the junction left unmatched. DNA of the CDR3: TGTGCCAGCTCACCACAGGGGGCGCGGTCAGATACGCAGTATTTT. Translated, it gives CASSPQGARSDTQYF.

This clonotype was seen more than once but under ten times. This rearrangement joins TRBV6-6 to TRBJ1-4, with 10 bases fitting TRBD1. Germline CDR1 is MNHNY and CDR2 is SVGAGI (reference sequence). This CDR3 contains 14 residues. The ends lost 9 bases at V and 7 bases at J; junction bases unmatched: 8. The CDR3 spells CASVGTGAGEKLFF. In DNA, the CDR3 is TGTGCCAGTGTTGGGACAGGGGCCGGTGAAAAACTGTTTTTT.

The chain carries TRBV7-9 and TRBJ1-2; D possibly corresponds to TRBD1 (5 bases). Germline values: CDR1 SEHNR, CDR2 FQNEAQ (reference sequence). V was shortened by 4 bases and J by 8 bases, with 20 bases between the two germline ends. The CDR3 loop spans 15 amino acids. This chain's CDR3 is CASSSPAGTLDGYTF. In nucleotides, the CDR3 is TGTGCCAGCAGCTCGCCGGCCGGGACGCTCGACGGCTACACCTTC.

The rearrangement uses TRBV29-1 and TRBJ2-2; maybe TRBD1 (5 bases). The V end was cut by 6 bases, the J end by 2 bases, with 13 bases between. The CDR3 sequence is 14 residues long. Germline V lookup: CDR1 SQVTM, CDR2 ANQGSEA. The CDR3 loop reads CSVEWTRNTGELFF. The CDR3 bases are TGCAGCGTAGAGTGGACAAGAAACACCGGGGAGCTGTTTTTT.

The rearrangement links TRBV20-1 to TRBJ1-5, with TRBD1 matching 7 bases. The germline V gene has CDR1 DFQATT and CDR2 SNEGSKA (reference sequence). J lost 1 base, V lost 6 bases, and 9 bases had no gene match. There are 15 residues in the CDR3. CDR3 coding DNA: TGCAGTGCCACCGACAGGGCTGAAAGCAATCAGCCCCAGCATTTT. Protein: CSATDRAESNQPQHF.

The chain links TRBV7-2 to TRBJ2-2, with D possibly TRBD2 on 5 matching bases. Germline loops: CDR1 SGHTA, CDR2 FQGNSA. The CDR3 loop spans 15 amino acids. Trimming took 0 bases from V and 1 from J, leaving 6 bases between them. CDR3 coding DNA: TGTGCCAGCAGCTTAGCTGGGAGGAACACCGGGGAGCTGTTTTTT. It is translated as CASSLAGRNTGELFF.

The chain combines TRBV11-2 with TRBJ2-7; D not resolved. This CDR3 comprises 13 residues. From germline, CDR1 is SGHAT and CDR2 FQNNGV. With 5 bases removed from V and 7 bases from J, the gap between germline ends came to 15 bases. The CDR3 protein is CASSNGRSGEQYF. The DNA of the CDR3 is TGTGCCAGCAGCAACGGACGGTCTGGAGAGCAGTACTTC.

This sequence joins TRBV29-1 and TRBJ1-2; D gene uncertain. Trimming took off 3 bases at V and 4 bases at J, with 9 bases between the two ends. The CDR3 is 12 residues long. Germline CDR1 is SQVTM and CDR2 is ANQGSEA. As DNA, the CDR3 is TGCAGCGTTGAGAGCATGAGCTATGGCTACACCTTC. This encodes CSVESMSYGYTF.